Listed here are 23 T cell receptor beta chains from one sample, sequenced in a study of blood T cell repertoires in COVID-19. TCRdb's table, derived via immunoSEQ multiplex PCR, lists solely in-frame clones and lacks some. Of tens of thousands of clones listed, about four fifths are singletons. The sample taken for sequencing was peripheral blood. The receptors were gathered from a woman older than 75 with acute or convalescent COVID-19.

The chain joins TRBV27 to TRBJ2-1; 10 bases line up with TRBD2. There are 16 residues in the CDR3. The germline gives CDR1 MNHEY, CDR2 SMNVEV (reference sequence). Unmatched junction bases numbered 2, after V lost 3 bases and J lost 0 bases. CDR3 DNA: TGTGCCAGCAGTTTCGCTAGCGGGGGCTCCTACAATGAGCAGTTCTTC. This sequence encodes CASSFASGGSYNEQFF.

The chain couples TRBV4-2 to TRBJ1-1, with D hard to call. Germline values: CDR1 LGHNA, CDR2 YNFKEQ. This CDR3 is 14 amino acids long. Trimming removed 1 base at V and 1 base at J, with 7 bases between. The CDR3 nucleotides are TGTGCCAGCAGCCAAGTGCAGTCGAACACTGAAGCTTTCTTT. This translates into CASSQVQSNTEAFF.

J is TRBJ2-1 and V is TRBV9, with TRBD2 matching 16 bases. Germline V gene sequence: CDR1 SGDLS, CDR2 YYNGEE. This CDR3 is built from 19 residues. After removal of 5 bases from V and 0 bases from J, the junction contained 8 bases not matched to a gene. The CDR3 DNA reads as TGTGCCAGCAGTACTACGGGACTAGCGGGAGGGAGCTCCTACAATGAGCAGTTCTTC. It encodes CASSTTGLAGGSSYNEQFF.

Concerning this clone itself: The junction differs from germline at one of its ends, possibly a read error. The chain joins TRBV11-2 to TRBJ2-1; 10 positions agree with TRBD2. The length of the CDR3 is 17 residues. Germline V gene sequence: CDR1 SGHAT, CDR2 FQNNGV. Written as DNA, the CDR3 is TGTGCCACCAGCTCCTTAGGTTACGGGACTAGCGCGCATGAGCAGTTCTTC. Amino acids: CATSSLGYGTSAHEQFF.

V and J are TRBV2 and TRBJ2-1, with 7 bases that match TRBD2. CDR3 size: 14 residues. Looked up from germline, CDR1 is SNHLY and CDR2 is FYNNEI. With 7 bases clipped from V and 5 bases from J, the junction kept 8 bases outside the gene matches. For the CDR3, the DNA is TGTGCCAGCATTCTGGGCGGGAGTGACAATGAGCAGTTCTTC. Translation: CASILGGSDNEQFF.

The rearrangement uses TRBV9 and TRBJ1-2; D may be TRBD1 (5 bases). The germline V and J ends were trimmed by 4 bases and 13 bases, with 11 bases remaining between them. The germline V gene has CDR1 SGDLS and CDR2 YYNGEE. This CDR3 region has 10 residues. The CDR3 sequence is CASSLQDPTF. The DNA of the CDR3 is TGTGCCAGCAGCTTACAGGATCCCACCTTC.

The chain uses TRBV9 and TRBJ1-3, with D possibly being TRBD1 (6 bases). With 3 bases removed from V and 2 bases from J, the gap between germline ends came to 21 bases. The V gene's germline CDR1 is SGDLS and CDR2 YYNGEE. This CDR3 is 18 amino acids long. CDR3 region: CASSAQLRGAVTGNTIYF. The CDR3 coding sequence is TGTGCCAGCAGCGCCCAACTCCGGGGGGCAGTAACTGGAAACACCATATATTTT. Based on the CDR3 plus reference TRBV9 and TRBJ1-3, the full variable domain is DSGVTQTPKHLITATGQRVTLRCSPRSGDLSVYWYQQSLDQGLQFLIQYYNGEERAKGNILERFSAQQFPDLHSELNLSSLELGDSALYFCASSAQLRGAVTGNTIYFGEGSWLTVV.

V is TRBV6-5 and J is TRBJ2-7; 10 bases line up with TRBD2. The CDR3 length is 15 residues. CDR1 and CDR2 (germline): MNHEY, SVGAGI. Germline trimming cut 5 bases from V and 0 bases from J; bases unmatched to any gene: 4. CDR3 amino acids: CASSRLAGHSYEQYF. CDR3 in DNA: TGTGCCAGCAGTCGACTAGCGGGTCACTCCTACGAGCAGTACTTC.

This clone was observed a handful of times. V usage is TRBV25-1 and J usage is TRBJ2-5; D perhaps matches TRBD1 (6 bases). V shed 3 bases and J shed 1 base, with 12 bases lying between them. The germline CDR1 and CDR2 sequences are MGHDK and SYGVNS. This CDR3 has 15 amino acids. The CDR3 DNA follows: TGTGCCAGCAGTGATTCAGGGGTGGCCCAAGAGACCCAGTACTTC. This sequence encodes CASSDSGVAQETQYF.

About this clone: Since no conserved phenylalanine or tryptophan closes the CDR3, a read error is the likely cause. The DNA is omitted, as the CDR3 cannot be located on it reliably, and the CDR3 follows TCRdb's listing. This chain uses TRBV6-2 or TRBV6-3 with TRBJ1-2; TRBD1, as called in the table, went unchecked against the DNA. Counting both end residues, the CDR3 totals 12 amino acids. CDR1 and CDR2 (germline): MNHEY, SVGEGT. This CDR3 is CASSYSGQYPET.

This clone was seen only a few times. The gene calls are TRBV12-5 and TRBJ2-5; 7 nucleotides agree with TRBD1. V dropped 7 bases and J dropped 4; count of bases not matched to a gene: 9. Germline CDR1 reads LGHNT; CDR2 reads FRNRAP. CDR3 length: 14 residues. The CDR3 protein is CASADTRGRETQYF. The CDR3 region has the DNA TGTGCTAGTGCCGACACGAGGGGGCGAGAGACCCAGTACTTC.

CDR3 coding DNA: TGTGCCACCGCAGGAAGCGGGAGGGCCCACAATGAGCAGTTCTTC. This gives the protein CATAGSGRAHNEQFF. V usage is TRBV24-1 and J usage is TRBJ2-1, with TRBD2 matching 10 bases. This CDR3 contains 15 residues. The germline gives CDR1 KGHDR, CDR2 SFDVKD. J lost 5 bases, V lost 9 bases, and 9 bases had no gene match.

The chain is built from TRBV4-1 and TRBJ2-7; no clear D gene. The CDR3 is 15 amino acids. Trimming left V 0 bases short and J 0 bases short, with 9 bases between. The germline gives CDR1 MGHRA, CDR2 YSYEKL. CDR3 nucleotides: TGCGCCAGCAGCCAAGACAGTCAAAGCTCCTACGAGCAGTACTTC. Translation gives CASSQDSQSSYEQYF.

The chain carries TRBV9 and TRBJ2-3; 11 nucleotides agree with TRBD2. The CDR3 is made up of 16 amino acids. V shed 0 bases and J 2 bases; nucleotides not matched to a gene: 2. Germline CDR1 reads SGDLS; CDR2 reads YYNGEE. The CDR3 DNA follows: TGTGCCAGCAGCGTAGAGACTAGCGGGGCCACAGATACGCAGTATTTT. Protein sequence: CASSVETSGATDTQYF.

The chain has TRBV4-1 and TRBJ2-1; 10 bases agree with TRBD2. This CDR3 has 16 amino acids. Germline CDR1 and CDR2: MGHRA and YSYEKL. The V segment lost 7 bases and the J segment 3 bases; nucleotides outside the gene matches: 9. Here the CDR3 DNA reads TGCGCCAGCACCCACCCCACTAGCGGGATCTACAATGAGCAGTTCTTC. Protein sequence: CASTHPTSGIYNEQFF.

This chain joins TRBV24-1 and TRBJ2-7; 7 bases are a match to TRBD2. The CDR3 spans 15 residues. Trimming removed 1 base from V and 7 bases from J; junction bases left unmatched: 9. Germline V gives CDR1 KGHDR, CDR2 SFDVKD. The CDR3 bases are TGTGCCACCAGTGATTTTGAGGCGGGAGTAGGAGAGCAGTACTTC. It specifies CATSDFEAGVGEQYF.

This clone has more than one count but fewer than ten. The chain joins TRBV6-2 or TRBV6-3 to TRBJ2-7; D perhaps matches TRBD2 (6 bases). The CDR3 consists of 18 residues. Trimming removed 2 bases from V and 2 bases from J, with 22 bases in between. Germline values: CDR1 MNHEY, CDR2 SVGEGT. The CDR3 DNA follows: TGTGCCAGCAGTTACCCCGTTGGGGGGACCATAACGACCTACGAGCAGTACTTC. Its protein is CASSYPVGGTITTYEQYF.

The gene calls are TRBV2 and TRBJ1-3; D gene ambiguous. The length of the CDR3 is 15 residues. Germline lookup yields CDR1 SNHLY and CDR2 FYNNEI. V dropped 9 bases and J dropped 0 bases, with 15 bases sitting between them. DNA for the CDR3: TGTGCCAGTGACGGAAGTAGCTTCTCTGGAAACACCATATATTTT. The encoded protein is CASDGSSFSGNTIYF. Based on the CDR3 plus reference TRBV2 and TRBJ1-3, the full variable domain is EPEVTQTPSHQVTQMGQEVILRCVPISNHLYFYWYRQILGQKVEFLVSFYNNEISEKSEIFDDQFSVERPDGSNFTLKIRSTKLEDSAMYFCASDGSSFSGNTIYFGEGSWLTVV.

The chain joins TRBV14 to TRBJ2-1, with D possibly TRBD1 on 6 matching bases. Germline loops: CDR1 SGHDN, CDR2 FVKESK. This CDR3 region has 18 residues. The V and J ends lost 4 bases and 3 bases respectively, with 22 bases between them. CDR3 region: CASSLVAGRDNYYNEQFF. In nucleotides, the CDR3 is TGTGCCAGCAGCCTCGTTGCAGGCCGGGACAACTACTACAATGAGCAGTTCTTC. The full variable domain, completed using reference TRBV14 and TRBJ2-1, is EAGVTQFPSHSVIEKGQTVTLRCDPISGHDNLYWYRRVMGKEIKFLLHFVKESKQDESGMPNNRFLAERTGGTYSTLKVQPAELEDSGVYFCASSLVAGRDNYYNEQFFGPGTRLTVL.

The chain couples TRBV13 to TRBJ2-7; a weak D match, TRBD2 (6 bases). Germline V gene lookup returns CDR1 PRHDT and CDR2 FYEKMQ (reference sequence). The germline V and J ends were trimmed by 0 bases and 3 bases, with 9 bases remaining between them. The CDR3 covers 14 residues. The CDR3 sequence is CASSLGSGGYEQYF. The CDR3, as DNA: TGTGCCAGCAGCTTAGGGTCCGGGGGCTACGAGCAGTACTTC. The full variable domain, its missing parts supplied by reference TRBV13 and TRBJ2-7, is AAGVIQSPRHLIKEKRETATLKCYPIPRHDTVYWYQQGPGQDPQFLISFYEKMQSDKGSIPDRFSAQQFSDYHSELNMSSLELGDSALYFCASSLGSGGYEQYFGPGTRLTVT.

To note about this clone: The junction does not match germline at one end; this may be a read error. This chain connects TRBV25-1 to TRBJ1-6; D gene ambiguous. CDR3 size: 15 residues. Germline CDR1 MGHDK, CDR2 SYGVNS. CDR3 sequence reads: CASSKYSSYNSPLHF. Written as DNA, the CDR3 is TGTGCCAGCAGTAAATACAGCTCCTATAATTCACCCCTCCACTTT.

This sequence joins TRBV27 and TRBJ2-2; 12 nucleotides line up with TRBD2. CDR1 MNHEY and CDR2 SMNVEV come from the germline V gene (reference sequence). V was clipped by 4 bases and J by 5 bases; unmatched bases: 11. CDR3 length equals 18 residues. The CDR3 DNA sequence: TGTGCCAGCAGTTCGCCCCGACTAGCGGGAGTTAGGACCGGGGAGCTGTTTTTT. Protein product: CASSSPRLAGVRTGELFF.

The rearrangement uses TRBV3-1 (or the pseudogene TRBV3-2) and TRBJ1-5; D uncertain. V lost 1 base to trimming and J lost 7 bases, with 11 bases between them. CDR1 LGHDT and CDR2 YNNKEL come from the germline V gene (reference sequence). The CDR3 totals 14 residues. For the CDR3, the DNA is TGTGCCAGCAGCCAAGGGAGGGTGGGACAGCCCCAGCATTTT. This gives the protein CASSQGRVGQPQHF.